One sample yielded the 17 T cell receptor beta chains listed below, sequenced in a study of OX40 agonist ivuxolimab in advanced cancers. Sequencing was performed with immunoSEQ multiplex PCR; in TCRdb, only in-frame clones are kept and a portion is missing. The sample has approximately 82,000 clones, around 87% seen once. Material: CD4+ or CD8+ T cells sorted from blood, obtained in a trial of the OX40 agonist ivuxolimab. The receptor source for this set is an adult with an advanced solid tumor such as melanoma, head and neck, liver or kidney cancer.

The chain uses TRBV18 and TRBJ1-5; TRBD1 agrees at 7 bases. Germline loops: CDR1 KGHSH, CDR2 LQKENI. This CDR3 spans 16 amino acids. V lost 3 bases to trimming and J lost 0 bases; unmatched junction nucleotides: 5. CDR3 DNA: TGTGCCAGCTCACCGGGACAGCCTTATAGCAATCAGCCCCAGCATTTT. This sequence encodes CASSPGQPYSNQPQHF. Using reference TRBV18 and TRBJ1-5 for the parts outside the CDR3, the full variable domain is NAGVMQNPRHLVRRRGQEARLRCSPMKGHSHVYWYRQLPEEGLKFMVYLQKENIIDESGMPKERFSAEFPKEGPSILRIQQVVRGDSAAYFCASSPGQPYSNQPQHFGDGTRLSIL.

This chain uses TRBV6-6 with TRBJ2-1; possibly TRBD1 for D (6 bases). Germline-derived CDR1 and CDR2 are MNHNY and SVGAGI (reference sequence). CDR3 length: 16 residues. The V end was cut by 8 bases, the J end by 10 bases, with 27 bases between. CDR3 amino acids: CASLSSPGTKNAEQFF. The CDR3 nucleotides are TGTGCCAGCTTATCTTCCCCCGGGACAAAGAATGCAGAGCAGTTCTTC.

This clone has only one observation. The rearrangement uses TRBV7-6 and TRBJ2-1, with 15 positions matching TRBD2. CDR1 and CDR2 from the germline V gene are SGHVS and FNYEAQ. The V segment lost 2 bases and the J segment 0 bases; nucleotides outside the gene matches: 5. This CDR3 has 19 residues. The CDR3 DNA sequence: TGTGCCAGCAGCTTAAAGGGGACTAGCGGGAGGAGCTCCTACAATGAGCAGTTCTTC. Translated: CASSLKGTSGRSSYNEQFF.

This clone was observed once. The J gene is TRBJ2-7, the V gene TRBV7-2; no firm D call. Germline CDR1 SGHTA, CDR2 FQGNSA. V was trimmed by 4 bases and J by 2 bases, leaving 9 bases between them. CDR3 length: 13 residues. CDR3 bases: TGTGCCAGCAGCTCGTCCGGCCCCTACGAGCAGTACTTC. It specifies CASSSSGPYEQYF.

A single count supports this clone. The chain joins TRBV7-2 to TRBJ2-7, with D unresolved. The V end was cut by 4 bases, the J end by 6 bases, with 13 bases between. CDR3 length: 13 amino acids. The germline V gene has CDR1 SGHTA and CDR2 FQGNSA. In DNA, the CDR3 is TGTGCCAGCAGCTCCCCCGGTACCGGCGAGCAGTACTTC. Translation: CASSSPGTGEQYF. Full variable domain (outside the CDR3, taken from reference TRBV7-2 and TRBJ2-7): GAGVSQSPSNKVTEKGKDVELRCDPISGHTALYWYRQSLGQGLEFLIYFQGNSAPDKSGLPSDRFSAERTGGSVSTLTIQRTQQEDSAVYLCASSSPGTGEQYFGPGTRLTVT.

The chain joins TRBV6-5 to TRBJ1-2, with unresolved D. V was trimmed by 0 bases and J by 7 bases, leaving 6 bases between them. The germline gives CDR1 MNHEY, CDR2 SVGAGI. CDR3 length: 12 residues. DNA for the CDR3: TGTGCCAGCAGTTACTCATTGGGTGGCTACACCTTC. Protein sequence: CASSYSLGGYTF.

V and J are TRBV19 and TRBJ1-5; D gene ambiguous. V was shortened by 0 bases and J by 9 bases, with 9 bases between the two germline ends. Germline values: CDR1 LNHDA, CDR2 SQIVND (reference sequence). CDR3 length equals 13 residues. The DNA of the CDR3 is TGTGCCAGTAGTATAGATGGCGAGGGGCCCCAGCATTTT. This translates into CASSIDGEGPQHF. Based on the CDR3 plus reference TRBV19 and TRBJ1-5, the full variable domain is DGGITQSPKYLFRKEGQNVTLSCEQNLNHDAMYWYRQDPGQGLRLIYYSQIVNDFQKGDIAEGYSVSREKKESFPLTVTSAQKNPTAFYLCASSIDGEGPQHFGDGTRLSIL.

The chain is built from TRBV18 and TRBJ2-2; weak D call: TRBD2 (5 bases). The CDR3 totals 17 residues. CDR1 is KGHSH and CDR2 is LQKENI in the germline V gene. The V and J ends lost 4 bases and 6 bases respectively, with 21 bases between them. The chain's CDR3 is CASSQIPGISESGELFF. The CDR3 DNA reads TGTGCCAGCTCACAAATACCGGGAATCTCTGAATCCGGGGAGCTGTTTTTT.

This sequence joins TRBV30 and TRBJ2-2; D is perhaps TRBD2 (6 bases). Germline CDR1 and CDR2: GTSNPN and SVGIG (reference sequence). The CDR3 covers 15 residues. V was pared by 2 bases and J by 5 bases, with 15 bases between. The CDR3 is CAWSRDSLGTGELFF. CDR3 nucleotides: TGTGCCTGGAGTCGGGACTCCCTCGGAACCGGGGAGCTGTTTTTT.

The chain combines TRBV2 with TRBJ2-5; 10 nucleotides match TRBD2. The V gene's germline CDR1 is SNHLY and CDR2 FYNNEI. This CDR3 is built from 16 residues. The V and J ends lost 7 bases and 6 bases, in that order; junction bases with no gene match: 14. The CDR3 DNA reads as TGTGCCAGCACCCCGGGGGAAGCGGGAGGGAGAAAGACCCAGTACTTC. Its protein is CASTPGEAGGRKTQYF.

The rearrangement uses TRBV7-9 and TRBJ2-1, with 7 bases aligning to TRBD2. The CDR3 sequence is 16 residues long. V lost 5 bases and J lost 7; bases outside the gene matches: 14. Germline CDR1 SEHNR, CDR2 FQNEAQ (reference sequence). CDR3 bases: TGTGCCAGCAGCCCCCATGGGGAGGGCCGCTTGAATGAGCAGTTCTTC. Encoded protein: CASSPHGEGRLNEQFF.

This clone was seen a single time. The chain joins TRBV7-2 to TRBJ2-1; D is uncertain. The CDR3 is made up of 14 amino acids. Trimming took 3 bases from V and 0 from J, leaving 6 bases between them. Germline values: CDR1 SGHTA, CDR2 FQGNSA. CDR3 residues: CASSFDSSYNEQFF. CDR3 bases: TGTGCCAGCAGCTTTGATAGCTCCTACAATGAGCAGTTCTTC. The variable domain in full, with the rest retrieved from reference TRBV7-2 and TRBJ2-1, is GAGVSQSPSNKVTEKGKDVELRCDPISGHTALYWYRQSLGQGLEFLIYFQGNSAPDKSGLPSDRFSAERTGGSVSTLTIQRTQQEDSAVYLCASSFDSSYNEQFFGPGTRLTVL.

This chain uses TRBV7-7 with TRBJ1-3; D unresolved. This CDR3 contains 15 residues. Trimming pared 2 bases from V and 0 bases from J, leaving 8 bases between. CDR1 SSHAT and CDR2 FNYEAQ come from the germline V gene (reference sequence). CDR3 residues: CASSLHAGSGNTIYF. Here the CDR3 DNA reads TGTGCCAGCAGCTTACACGCAGGCTCTGGAAACACCATATATTTT.

The V and J genes are TRBV19 and TRBJ2-4; TRBD1 agrees at 8 bases. The V gene end was trimmed by 2 bases and the J gene end by 8 bases; junction bases not matched to a gene: 8. This CDR3 contains 15 residues. Germline V lookup: CDR1 LNHDA, CDR2 SQIVND (reference sequence). The CDR3 DNA reads TGTGCCAGTAGTATAACGGGCCAGGGGGCATACATTCAGTACTTC. As protein: CASSITGQGAYIQYF.

The J gene is TRBJ2-2, the V gene TRBV19; D perhaps matches TRBD2 (5 bases). The CDR3 spans 14 residues. V lost 4 bases and J lost 4, with 10 bases in between. Germline CDR1 reads LNHDA; CDR2 reads SQIVND (reference sequence). The CDR3 here is CASSRLQLTGELFF. The CDR3 nucleotides are TGTGCCAGTAGTAGACTACAGCTCACCGGGGAGCTGTTTTTT. Using reference TRBV19 and TRBJ2-2 for the parts outside the CDR3, the full variable domain is DGGITQSPKYLFRKEGQNVTLSCEQNLNHDAMYWYRQDPGQGLRLIYYSQIVNDFQKGDIAEGYSVSREKKESFPLTVTSAQKNPTAFYLCASSRLQLTGELFFGEGSRLTVL.

The J gene is TRBJ1-2, the V gene TRBV5-5, with D uncertain. Trimming cost V 6 bases and J 4 bases, with 7 bases left between them. The germline gives CDR1 SGHKS, CDR2 YYEKEE (reference sequence). The CDR3 has 11 amino acids. CDR3 DNA sequence: TGTGCCAGCACGGTAGGCTATGGCTACACCTTC. Translating gives CASTVGYGYTF.

The chain recombines TRBV7-2 with TRBJ2-2; no clear D gene. V gave up 0 bases and J gave up 5 bases, with 7 bases separating them. Per the germline V gene, CDR1 is SGHTA and CDR2 is FQGNSA. There are 14 residues in the CDR3. The CDR3 DNA sequence: TGTGCCAGCAGCTTAGCTGCTACAACCGGGGAGCTGTTTTTT. Its protein product is CASSLAATTGELFF.